This TCR beta chain derives from a study of Ad26.COV2.S vaccination and SARS-CoV-2 variants. Regarding the study as a whole: People who got the vaccine had more spike-specific TCR breadth than people who got placebo.

Profiled with immunoSEQ multiplex PCR; TCRdb holds only in-frame clones, not every one. The sample includes about 400,000 clones, about 80% seen only once; the top ten take more than 7%. As regards this clone: The antigen remains unidentified.

The V end was cut by 1 base, the J end by 8 bases, with 8 bases between. The CDR3 extends over 13 amino acids. In germline, CDR1 is LNHDA, CDR2 SQIVND (reference sequence). Treatment here: 15 to 20 received Ad26.COV2.S at low or high dose, single or two shots; a few received placebo; per-sample allocation not given. Material that was analyzed had been drawn on day 63 after the first vaccine or placebo injection. An Ad26 vector was used to express Wuhan-strain SARS-CoV-2 spike as the vaccine. This sequence originates from a person between 18 and 60 years old who received the Ad26.COV2.S COVID-19 vaccine or a placebo. Sequencing was performed on peripheral blood, taken in a trial of Ad26.COV2.S vaccine versus placebo. The chain employs TRBV19 and TRBJ1-4; D is undetermined. The CDR3 DNA is TGTGCCAGTAGTATAGCCGCCCGCGAAAAACTGTTTTTT. It translates to CASSIAAREKLFF. Variable domain in full (rest from reference TRBV19 and TRBJ1-4): DGGITQSPKYLFRKEGQNVTLSCEQNLNHDAMYWYRQDPGQGLRLIYYSQIVNDFQKGDIAEGYSVSREKKESFPLTVTSAQKNPTAFYLCASSIAAREKLFFGSGTQLSVL.